These 26 T cell receptor beta chains were sequenced from one sample in a study of cytomegalovirus exposure and HLA in healthy donors. Libraries were prepared by immunoSEQ multiplex PCR; TCRdb keeps only in-frame clonotypes and omits some of them. The table lists 120,000 or so clones, about 91% of them singletons, with around 1.9% in the top ten. Sequences were obtained from PBMCs. All receptors derive from a man aged 18 to 30 in good health and CMV-seronegative.

The rearrangement uses TRBV19 and TRBJ2-1; a weak D match, TRBD1 (5 bases). V was cut by 7 bases and J by 1 base, with 11 bases left in between. There are 14 residues in the CDR3. Germline V gene sequence: CDR1 LNHDA, CDR2 SQIVND (reference sequence). CDR3 coding DNA: TGTGCCAGTAACCCGGCAGGGTCCTACAATGAGCAGTTCTTC. It translates to CASNPAGSYNEQFF.

The chain couples TRBV18 to TRBJ1-1; the D is unclear. Germline assignment: CDR1 KGHSH and CDR2 LQKENI. Trimming removed 4 bases at V and 1 base at J, with 13 bases between. This CDR3 comprises 15 residues. This CDR3 is CASSLGPGANTEAFF. In DNA form, the CDR3 reads TGTGCCAGCTCACTTGGTCCGGGAGCGAACACTGAAGCTTTCTTT.

The chain couples TRBV6-5 to TRBJ2-2; the D gene is possibly TRBD1 (5 bases). The V and J ends lost 4 bases and 6 bases respectively, with 18 bases between them. The CDR3 extends over 16 amino acids. The germline CDR1 and CDR2 sequences are MNHEY and SVGAGI. The CDR3 bases are TGTGCCAGCAGTTCCCTTGCGGCAGGGTCATCCGGGGAGCTGTTTTTT. As protein: CASSSLAAGSSGELFF.

The chain employs TRBV7-2 and TRBJ2-7, with 15 nucleotides matching TRBD2. Germline-derived CDR1 and CDR2 are SGHTA and FQGNSA. Trimming at V came to 5 bases and at J to 5 bases, leaving 7 bases not matched to a gene. The CDR3 covers 16 residues. CDR3 protein: CASSPSGTSGRHEQYF. The DNA for the CDR3 is TGTGCCAGCAGCCCTTCAGGGACTAGCGGGAGGCACGAGCAGTACTTC.

The chain joins TRBV7-9 to TRBJ2-7, with D perhaps TRBD2 (6 bases). CDR3 size: 14 residues. CDR1 is SEHNR, CDR2 FQNEAQ, per germline (reference sequence). Trimming took off 5 bases at V and 6 bases at J, with 17 bases between the two ends. The CDR3 DNA reads TGTGCCAGCAGCGTCGTCGGGACTCGCCCCGAGCAGTACTTC. Residues: CASSVVGTRPEQYF.

A single count supports this clone. The chain recombines TRBV7-8 with TRBJ2-3; the D gene is possibly TRBD2 (6 bases). The CDR3 has 13 amino acids. The germline gives CDR1 SGHVS, CDR2 FQNEAQ. The V gene lost 3 bases and the J gene lost 6 bases, with 10 bases spanning the gap. CDR3 DNA: TGTGCCAGCAGCTTCCCTCGGGAGGATACGCAGTATTTT. Its translation: CASSFPREDTQYF.

The rearrangement links TRBV29-1 to TRBJ2-3; 8 bases match TRBD2. This CDR3 is built from 11 residues. The V gene's germline CDR1 is SQVTM and CDR2 ANQGSEA. CDR3 region: CSQLSGKSQYF. The CDR3 bases are TGCAGTCAACTTAGCGGGAAATCCCAGTATTTT.

V gene TRBV4-3 combines with J gene TRBJ1-1; D unclear. The CDR3 totals 14 residues. CDR1 is LGHNA and CDR2 is YSLEER in the germline V gene. V lost 0 bases to trimming and J lost 3 bases, with 8 bases between them. This CDR3 reads CASSQDSGDTEAFF. In nucleotides, the CDR3 is TGCGCCAGCAGCCAAGATTCCGGGGACACTGAAGCTTTCTTT.

The chain uses TRBV15 and TRBJ1-3; TRBD1 aligns across 8 bases. J lost 0 bases, V lost 2 bases, and 6 bases had no gene match. The CDR3 loop spans 17 amino acids. Per the germline V gene, CDR1 is LNHNV and CDR2 is YYDKDF (reference sequence). In DNA form, the CDR3 reads TGTGCCACCAGCAGACCGACAGGGGCTAGCTCTGGAAACACCATATATTTT. This translates into CATSRPTGASSGNTIYF.

The chain carries TRBV19 and TRBJ2-3, with D possibly matching TRBD2 (6 bases). The CDR3 spans 16 residues. Germline values: CDR1 LNHDA, CDR2 SQIVND (reference sequence). V dropped 5 bases and J dropped 0 bases, with 15 bases sitting between them. In DNA, the CDR3 is TGTGCCAGTAGTCCCGGCCTAGCGTCTAGCACAGATACGCAGTATTTT. This encodes CASSPGLASSTDTQYF.

The V and J genes are TRBV4-3 and TRBJ1-4; 8 bases match TRBD1. V lost 1 base to trimming and J lost 6 bases; unmatched junction nucleotides: 4. The CDR3 has 15 amino acids. The germline V gene has CDR1 LGHNA and CDR2 YSLEER. CDR3 protein: CASSQGGTGDEKLFF. CDR3 in DNA: TGCGCCAGCAGCCAAGGCGGGACAGGTGATGAAAAACTGTTTTTT.

The J gene is TRBJ2-1, the V gene TRBV2; the match to TRBD2 covers 7 bases. CDR3 length equals 16 residues. The V gene end was trimmed by 8 bases and the J gene end by 5 bases; junction bases not matched to a gene: 15. Looked up from germline, CDR1 is SNHLY and CDR2 is FYNNEI. The CDR3, as DNA: TGTGCCAGCGAAGACTCCGGGACTACGTATAACAATGAGCAGTTCTTC. Translating gives CASEDSGTTYNNEQFF.

The chain has TRBV6-5 and TRBJ2-1, with D possibly matching TRBD1 (5 bases). V lost 6 bases and J lost 7, with 10 bases in between. Per germline, CDR1 MNHEY and CDR2 SVGAGI. CDR3 length: 12 amino acids. CDR3 bases: TGTGCCAGCAGCACACCAGGGAATGAGCAGTTCTTC. Translation gives CASSTPGNEQFF.

The chain joins TRBV2 to TRBJ1-2, with 10 bases aligning to TRBD1. The V segment lost 7 bases and the J segment 4 bases; nucleotides outside the gene matches: 6. Germline V gives CDR1 SNHLY, CDR2 FYNNEI. The CDR3 sequence is 14 residues long. The CDR3 coding sequence is TGTGCCAGCATAAGGGACAGGGGCCCCTATGGCTACACCTTC. Translating gives CASIRDRGPYGYTF.

The chain uses TRBV7-8 and TRBJ2-4; D possibly corresponds to TRBD1 (8 bases). CDR1 and CDR2 (germline): SGHVS, FQNEAQ. The V gene lost 5 bases and the J gene lost 8 bases, with 19 bases spanning the gap. The CDR3 runs 15 residues. The CDR3 is CASSPRTGRGDIQYF. The CDR3 nucleotides read TGTGCCAGCAGCCCAAGGACAGGGAGGGGAGACATTCAGTACTTC. The whole variable domain, remainder taken from reference TRBV7-8 and TRBJ2-4, is GAGVSQSPRYKVAKRGQDVALRCDPISGHVSLFWYQQALGQGPEFLTYFQNEAQLDKSGLPSDRFFAERPEGSVSTLKIQRTQQEDSAVYLCASSPRTGRGDIQYFGAGTRLSVL.

The chain joins TRBV5-4 to TRBJ2-5; D gene uncertain. Germline CDR1 is SGHNT and CDR2 is YYREEE (reference sequence). V lost 4 bases and J 1 base, leaving 5 bases between the germline ends. The CDR3 runs 12 residues. The CDR3 nucleotides are TGTGCCAGCAGCAGAGGCCAAGAGACCCAGTACTTC. Residues: CASSRGQETQYF.

The rearrangement joins TRBV5-1 to TRBJ2-2, with D possibly matching TRBD2 (5 bases). CDR1 and CDR2 (germline): SGHRS, YFSETQ. This CDR3 is built from 16 residues. V lost 1 base to trimming and J lost 2 bases, with 12 bases between them. The CDR3, as DNA: TGCGCCAGCAGCTTGTGGCTAGCTGAAAACACCGGGGAGCTGTTTTTT. Its translation is CASSLWLAENTGELFF. The complete variable domain, with remaining parts taken from reference TRBV5-1 and TRBJ2-2, reads KAGVTQTPRYLIKTRGQQVTLSCSPISGHRSVSWYQQTPGQGLQFLFEYFSETQRNKGNFPGRFSGRQFSNSRSEMNVSTLELGDSALYLCASSLWLAENTGELFFGEGSRLTVL.

The chain has TRBV4-1 and TRBJ1-4; no definite D call. The CDR3 has 15 amino acids. In germline, CDR1 is MGHRA, CDR2 YSYEKL. V lost 6 bases and J lost 5, with 16 bases in between. The CDR3 region has the DNA TGCGCCAGCAGGGTCGCGGGGTTATTAAATGAAAAACTGTTTTTT. Translated: CASRVAGLLNEKLFF.

The genes are TRBV19 and TRBJ2-5, with TRBD1 matching 7 bases. J lost 5 bases, V lost 3 bases, and 3 bases had no gene match. This CDR3 spans 13 amino acids. From germline, CDR1 is LNHDA and CDR2 SQIVND (reference sequence). The CDR3 here is CASSMPTGETQYF. In nucleotides, the CDR3 is TGTGCCAGTAGTATGCCGACAGGGGAGACCCAGTACTTC.

The chain combines TRBV5-1 with TRBJ2-2, with a possible D match to TRBD2 (6 bases). The germline gives CDR1 SGHRS, CDR2 YFSETQ. The V end lost 3 bases, the J end lost 7 bases, and 10 bases lay between the germline ends. CDR3 length equals 13 residues. The CDR3 spells CASSSSGFGELFF. The CDR3 bases are TGCGCCAGCAGCTCCAGCGGGTTCGGGGAGCTGTTTTTT.

The J gene is TRBJ2-7, the V gene TRBV27; a possible D gene is TRBD1 (5 bases). CDR1 and CDR2 from the germline V gene are MNHEY and SMNVEV (reference sequence). The length of the CDR3 is 16 residues. The V and J ends lost 6 bases and 5 bases respectively, with 23 bases between them. Written as DNA, the CDR3 is TGTGCCAGCAGCCCATTCCTCGACAGAGTAGAGGACGAGCAGTACTTC. Protein: CASSPFLDRVEDEQYF.

V is TRBV7-9 and J is TRBJ2-7, with D possibly matching TRBD1 (6 bases). This CDR3 is built from 13 residues. Trimming took 5 bases from V and 3 from J, leaving 11 bases between them. In germline, CDR1 is SEHNR, CDR2 FQNEAQ (reference sequence). Written as DNA, the CDR3 is TGTGCCAGCAGCGACGACAGGAGCTACGAGCAGTACTTC. It yields the protein CASSDDRSYEQYF.

The chain couples TRBV11-2 to TRBJ2-3; D is unclear. The V end was cut by 5 bases, the J end by 1 base, with 19 bases between. This CDR3 contains 17 residues. CDR1 is SGHAT and CDR2 is FQNNGV in the germline V gene. The DNA for the CDR3 is TGTGCCAGCAGCCCGTCCGGAACTACTTCTCGCACAGATACGCAGTATTTT. Protein: CASSPSGTTSRTDTQYF.

The chain carries TRBV10-3 and TRBJ2-7; D is perhaps TRBD1 (6 bases). Germline loops: CDR1 ENHRY, CDR2 SYGVKD. V was trimmed by 2 bases and J by 2 bases, leaving 7 bases between them. This CDR3 has 13 amino acids. DNA for the CDR3: TGTGCCATCAGTGAGACAGGGCCCTACGAGCAGTACTTC. The encoded protein is CAISETGPYEQYF.

The chain has TRBV6-1 and TRBJ1-1, with D perhaps matching TRBD1 (5 bases). CDR3 length: 13 residues. Germline loops: CDR1 MNHNS, CDR2 SASEGT. The CDR3: CAGRALGGTEAFF. CDR3 DNA: TGTGCGGGGAGGGCCCTCGGGGGCACTGAAGCTTTCTTT.

The rearrangement links TRBV4-1 to TRBJ1-2; D call uncertain. The germline CDR1 and CDR2 sequences are MGHRA and YSYEKL. The CDR3 runs to 14 residues. Trimming stripped 4 bases from V and 3 bases from J, with 12 bases between. The CDR3 DNA follows: TGCGCCAGCAGCCCAAACTGGGGAGACTATGGCTACACCTTC. It specifies CASSPNWGDYGYTF.